Below, 16 T cell receptor beta chains from the same sample are listed, as sequenced in a study of T cells in Graves' hyperthyroidism and ophthalmopathy. It was RNA transcripts that yielded the amplified TCR beta CDR3 regions. During a first-round RT-PCR of the TCR CDR3, the HTBI primer set was used. One entry per CDR3 protein, called by TCRdb with MiXCR from the multiplex PCR reads. Counted here are some 770,000 distinct CDR3 sequences, around 17% occurring once; the ten biggest clones make up around 8%. The sample consisted of blood. These receptors were collected from a man between 18 and 29 years old with Graves' hyperthyroidism.

The genes are TRBV20-1 and TRBJ2-5, with D perhaps matching TRBD2 (5 bases). The germline CDR1 and CDR2 sequences are DFQATT and SNEGSKA (reference sequence). Trimming stripped 5 bases from V and 5 bases from J, with 15 bases between. This CDR3 has 13 amino acids. The CDR3: CSAPRTRGETQYF. CDR3 DNA: TGCAGTGCTCCTAGGACCCGCGGGGAGACCCAGTACTTC.

This clonotype came up many times. V gene TRBV6-1 combines with J gene TRBJ2-1; TRBD2 matches 15 bases. Trimming at V came to 4 bases and at J to 3 bases, leaving 7 bases not matched to a gene. This CDR3 comprises 18 residues. CDR1 and CDR2 from the germline V gene are MNHNS and SASEGT. The CDR3 region is CASSAGLAGGYRYNEQFF. CDR3 nucleotide sequence: TGTGCCAGCAGTGCGGGACTAGCGGGAGGTTATCGCTACAATGAGCAGTTCTTC.

This clonotype was counted at least ten times. The genes are TRBV6-1 and TRBJ2-2; TRBD2 agrees at 10 bases. Unmatched junction bases numbered 8, after V lost 6 bases and J lost 4 bases. The germline gives CDR1 MNHNS, CDR2 SASEGT. CDR3 length equals 16 residues. The CDR3 sequence is CASRPGLAVRTGELFF. The CDR3 bases are TGTGCCAGCAGACCAGGACTAGCGGTTCGCACCGGGGAGCTGTTTTTT.

This clonotype showed up many times. The J gene is TRBJ2-5, the V gene TRBV27, with 11 bases lining up with TRBD2. Germline V CDR1 and CDR2: MNHEY, SMNVEV (reference sequence). The CDR3 spans 15 residues. Trimming cost V 9 bases and J 2 bases; bases outside gene matches: 8. For the CDR3, the DNA is TGTGCCAGTGGGCGCATAGCGGGAGGGCAAGAGACCCAGTACTTC. Protein product: CASGRIAGGQETQYF.

V and J are TRBV6-1 and TRBJ2-1; a weak D match, TRBD2 (5 bases). Germline V gene data show CDR1 as MNHNS and CDR2 as SASEGT. The CDR3 contains 15 residues. The ends were cut back, 3 bases at V and 0 bases at J, with 9 bases in the middle. CDR3 sequence: CASSDRLNSYNEQFF. The CDR3 DNA sequence: TGTGCCAGCAGTGATAGACTAAACTCCTACAATGAGCAGTTCTTC.

The V gene is TRBV3-1, the J gene TRBJ2-7, with TRBD1 identical over 11 bases. There are 18 residues in the CDR3. CDR1 and CDR2 (germline): LGHDT, YNNKEL (reference sequence). With 2 bases clipped from V and 4 bases from J, the junction kept 13 bases outside the gene matches. DNA of the CDR3: TGTGCCAGCAGCCAATCAAGGCGCCGGGGACAGGGGGTTTACGAGCAGTACTTC. Translating it yields CASSQSRRRGQGVYEQYF.

This clonotype appeared a few times. This chain connects TRBV20-1 to TRBJ2-5; D may be TRBD1 (5 bases). CDR1 is DFQATT and CDR2 is SNEGSKA in the germline V gene (reference sequence). Trimming stripped 3 bases from V and 4 bases from J, with 12 bases between. The CDR3 consists of 13 residues. In DNA form, the CDR3 reads TGCAGTGCTAGGACAGTCTACGGAGAGACCCAGTACTTC. As protein: CSARTVYGETQYF.

The chain combines TRBV28 with TRBJ1-4; 9 nucleotides match TRBD1. V was clipped by 5 bases and J by 14 bases; unmatched bases: 9. Germline V gives CDR1 MDHEN, CDR2 SYDVKM. CDR3 length: 13 amino acids. Written as DNA, the CDR3 is TGTGCCAGCAGTCCCCACAGGGGGCTTAATCTGTTTTTT. Encoded protein: CASSPHRGLNLFF.

This clonotype appeared a few times. This chain joins TRBV7-9 and TRBJ1-1; a possible D gene is TRBD1 (5 bases). This CDR3 is 14 amino acids long. The ends were cut back, 1 base at V and 3 bases at J, with 9 bases in the middle. CDR1 and CDR2 (germline): SEHNR, FQNEAQ (reference sequence). The CDR3 nucleotides are TGTGCCAGCAGCTTAGTTCAGGGTTACACTGAAGCTTTCTTT. Translating gives CASSLVQGYTEAFF.

A few counts support this clonotype. The rearrangement links TRBV4-3 to TRBJ2-3, with 10 bases lining up with TRBD2. CDR3 length: 17 residues. Germline-derived CDR1 and CDR2 are LGHNA and YSLEER. The V and J ends lost 0 bases and 4 bases, in that order; junction bases with no gene match: 7. The CDR3 spells CASSQERPSGSADTQYF. Written as DNA, the CDR3 is TGCGCCAGCAGCCAAGAGCGTCCTAGCGGGAGCGCAGATACGCAGTATTTT.

Ten or more counts support this clonotype. V is TRBV27 and J is TRBJ2-7, with D maybe TRBD1 (5 bases). The CDR3 covers 13 residues. Trimming left V 8 bases short and J 1 base short, with 12 bases between. Germline V gene sequence: CDR1 MNHEY, CDR2 SMNVEV (reference sequence). The CDR3 DNA follows: TGTGCCAGCCAAAGGGGTGTGTCCTACGAGCAGTACTTC. Its translation is CASQRGVSYEQYF.

There are many counts of this clonotype. The gene calls are TRBV30 and TRBJ2-5, with D possibly TRBD2 on 6 matching bases. Germline assignment: CDR1 GTSNPN and CDR2 SVGIG (reference sequence). V was shortened by 0 bases and J by 2 bases, with 13 bases between the two germline ends. This CDR3 comprises 15 residues. CDR3 region: CAWSVLSGWQETQYF. The CDR3 bases are TGTGCCTGGAGTGTCCTAAGCGGGTGGCAAGAGACCCAGTACTTC.

This clonotype came up a few times. The chain recombines TRBV5-5 with TRBJ1-2, with 7 nucleotides matching TRBD1. Germline V gene lookup returns CDR1 SGHKS and CDR2 YYEKEE (reference sequence). The CDR3 extends over 15 amino acids. With V trimmed by 4 bases and J by 7 bases, 13 bases remained unmatched. Here the CDR3 DNA reads TGTGCCAGCAGCCTTCGAGACAGGGAACGGAGTGGCTACACCTTC. Translated: CASSLRDRERSGYTF.

This clonotype appeared a few times. CDR3 amino acids: CASSQGIGQEYEQYF. The CDR3 DNA reads as TGCGCCAGCAGCCAAGGTATCGGACAGGAGTACGAGCAGTACTTC. The genes are TRBV4-1 and TRBJ2-7; 7 nucleotides match TRBD1. The CDR3 has 15 residues. CDR1 is MGHRA and CDR2 is YSYEKL in the germline V gene. Unmatched junction bases numbered 7, after V lost 1 base and J lost 4 bases.

The V call is TRBV19, the J call TRBJ2-1; TRBD2 matches at 7 bases. The CDR3 has 15 residues. Germline CDR1 reads LNHDA; CDR2 reads SQIVND (reference sequence). The ends lost 0 bases at V and 5 bases at J; junction bases unmatched: 4. CDR3 amino acids: CASSIEGGAHNEQFF. CDR3 nucleotide sequence: TGTGCCAGTAGTATAGAGGGAGGGGCCCACAATGAGCAGTTCTTC.

CDR3 protein: CASSLGQLAGELFF. The DNA of the CDR3 is TGTGCCAGCAGTCTGGGACAGCTCGCCGGGGAGCTGTTTTTT. This chain joins TRBV2 and TRBJ2-2; 7 nucleotides align to TRBD1. The CDR3 extends over 14 amino acids. V dropped 5 bases and J dropped 6; count of bases not matched to a gene: 6. Germline CDR1 is SNHLY and CDR2 is FYNNEI.